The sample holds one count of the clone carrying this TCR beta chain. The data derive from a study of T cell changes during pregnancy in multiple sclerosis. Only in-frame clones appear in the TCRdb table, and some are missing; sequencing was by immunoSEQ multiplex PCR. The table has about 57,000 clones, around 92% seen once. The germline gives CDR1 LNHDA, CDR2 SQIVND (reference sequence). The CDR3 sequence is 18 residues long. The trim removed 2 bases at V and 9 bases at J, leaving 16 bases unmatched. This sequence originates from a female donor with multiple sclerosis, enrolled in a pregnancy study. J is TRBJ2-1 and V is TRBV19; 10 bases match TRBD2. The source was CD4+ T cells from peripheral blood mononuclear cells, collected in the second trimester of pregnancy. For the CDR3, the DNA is TGTGCCAGTAGTATAATTCCAGTCGGAGCGGGAGGGCCCCGTGAGCAGTTCTTC. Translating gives CASSIIPVGAGGPREQFF.